The present entry profiles one T cell receptor (beta chain) with its context. CD8+ and CD4+ T cells from blood underwent TCR beta sequencing, which was carried out in a high-throughput format. Those who served as multiple sclerosis controls were treatment-naive patients with stable or active relapsing-remitting disease. When the RNA was reverse transcribed, random hexamers were used with an input of roughly 0.45 to 1 ug. Multiplex PCR with immunoSEQ amplified the TCR beta CDR3 across 54 Vbeta and 13 Jbeta. TCRdb redid the calling of the immunoSEQ multiplex PCR reads with MiXCR, one entry per CDR3 protein. The top ten clones hold approximately 0.18% of a sample with around 270,000 distinct CDR3 sequences, approximately 90% of them seen once. The source of the sample is a study of CD8 T cells in Susac syndrome. This CDR3 has 13 residues. V was trimmed by 2 bases and J by 7 bases, leaving 9 bases between them. Germline V lookup: CDR1 MNHNS, CDR2 SASEGT.

This TCR derives from a human donor with multiple sclerosis. The chain joins TRBV6-1 to TRBJ2-1, with a possible D match to TRBD2 (6 bases). Sequenced material: CD8+ T cells from PBMCs. CDR3 DNA: TGTGCCAGCAGTGAATTTGGGGGGAATGAGCAGTTCTTC. The encoded protein is CASSEFGGNEQFF.